Listed here are 21 T cell receptor beta chains from one sample, sequenced in a study of Ad26.COV2.S vaccination and SARS-CoV-2 variants. This sample's treatment: 15 to 20 received Ad26.COV2.S at low or high dose, single or two shots; about 5 received placebo; per-sample allocation not given. Collection of samples fell on day 63 after the first vaccine or placebo injection. Only in-frame clones appear in the TCRdb table, and some are missing; sequencing was by immunoSEQ multiplex PCR. Of about 320,000 clones in the sample, around 83% are singletons; the top ten hold around 1.9%. This sample comprised peripheral blood, obtained in a trial of Ad26.COV2.S vaccine versus placebo. Every receptor here comes from a person between 18 and 59 years old who received the Ad26.COV2.S COVID-19 vaccine or a placebo.

The V and J genes are TRBV6-5 and TRBJ1-6, with a weak D call TRBD1 (6 bases). Trimming stripped 0 bases from V and 10 bases from J, with 13 bases between. Germline lookup yields CDR1 MNHEY and CDR2 SVGAGI. The CDR3 is made up of 15 amino acids. CDR3 coding DNA: TGTGCCAGCAGTTACTCGGGGGGGCGCGTATCACCCCTCCACTTT. It encodes CASSYSGGRVSPLHF.

The chain is built from TRBV30 and TRBJ2-7; no clear D gene. The germline V and J ends were trimmed by 0 bases and 1 base, with 10 bases remaining between them. Germline CDR1 GTSNPN, CDR2 SVGIG (reference sequence). CDR3 length equals 14 residues. The CDR3 reads CAWSVRKGSYEQYF. CDR3 DNA: TGTGCCTGGAGTGTACGGAAGGGTTCCTACGAGCAGTACTTC.

This rearrangement joins TRBV5-1 to TRBJ1-6, with TRBD1 matching over 7 bases. Germline CDR1 and CDR2: SGHRS and YFSETQ. The CDR3 consists of 14 residues. The V gene end was trimmed by 1 base and the J gene end by 6 bases; junction bases not matched to a gene: 1. The DNA for the CDR3 is TGCGCCAGCAGCTTGACAGGGGCTAATTCACCCCTCCACTTT. Translating gives CASSLTGANSPLHF.

This clone has more than one count but fewer than ten. The V and J genes are TRBV5-5 and TRBJ2-7; 7 nucleotides match TRBD1. Germline CDR1 reads SGHKS; CDR2 reads YYEKEE (reference sequence). The CDR3 consists of 15 residues. V lost 4 bases, J lost 0 bases, and 7 bases stayed unmatched. In DNA form, the CDR3 reads TGTGCCAGCAGCCCCGACAGGGTTAGCTCCTACGAGCAGTACTTC. Translated, it gives CASSPDRVSSYEQYF.

The rearrangement links TRBV7-2 to TRBJ1-5; D not resolved. The CDR3 is 13 amino acids. Trimming stripped 1 base from V and 9 bases from J, with 10 bases between. From germline, CDR1 is SGHTA and CDR2 FQGNSA. As DNA, the CDR3 is TGTGCCAGCAGCTTAGAACCCTTCGCGCCCCAGCATTTT. It yields the protein CASSLEPFAPQHF.

The J gene is TRBJ1-2, the V gene TRBV5-1; TRBD1 is a possible D gene (5 bases). In germline, CDR1 is SGHRS, CDR2 YFSETQ. The CDR3 has 16 residues. V dropped 1 base and J dropped 4 bases, with 17 bases sitting between them. CDR3 loop: CASSLRYGDGGYGYTF. In DNA, the CDR3 is TGCGCCAGCAGCTTGCGTTATGGGGATGGGGGCTATGGCTACACCTTC.

Note on this clone: A read error may account for a junction end that differs from germline. The rearrangement joins TRBV7-9 to TRBJ2-4; D is uncertain. This CDR3 spans 9 amino acids. Germline V CDR1 and CDR2: SEHNR, FQNEAQ (reference sequence). In DNA, the CDR3 is TGTGCCAGCAGCCCCACCGAGGACTTC. Translated: CASSPTEDF.

The CDR3 nucleotides are TGCGCCAGCAGCTCCATCCAGGTTGCCGGGGAGCTGTTTTTT. The encoded protein is CASSSIQVAGELFF. The chain uses TRBV5-1 and TRBJ2-2; D is ambiguous. This CDR3 has 14 residues. The V and J ends lost 3 bases and 6 bases respectively, with 12 bases between them. From germline, CDR1 is SGHRS and CDR2 YFSETQ.

J is TRBJ2-5 and V is TRBV3-1 (or the pseudogene TRBV3-2), with 7 bases lining up with TRBD2. V was clipped by 4 bases and J by 1 base; unmatched bases: 9. This CDR3 spans 16 amino acids. Germline CDR1 and CDR2: LGHDT and YNNKEL (reference sequence). The CDR3, as DNA: TGTGCCAGCAGCCCAACGAATCCGGGGGGCCAAGAGACCCAGTACTTC. This encodes CASSPTNPGGQETQYF.

Here the CDR3 reads CASSSSGGLTYNSPLHF. CDR3 coding DNA: TGTGCCAGCAGCAGCTCTGGGGGGTTGACCTATAATTCACCCCTCCACTTT. The chain combines TRBV11-2 with TRBJ1-6, with D tentatively TRBD1 (5 bases). V dropped 5 bases and J dropped 2 bases, with 16 bases sitting between them. CDR1 and CDR2 (germline): SGHAT, FQNNGV. This CDR3 has 17 amino acids.

This clone appeared once. Other nucleotide sequences from this sample produce the same CDR3. The chain has TRBV5-1 and TRBJ2-1; D is undetermined. V gave up 0 bases and J gave up 5 bases, with 6 bases separating them. Germline CDR1 and CDR2: SGHRS and YFSETQ. This CDR3 is 13 amino acids long. The CDR3 nucleotides read TGCGCCAGCAGCTTGGGGTCGGACAATGAGCAGTTCTTC. This gives the protein CASSLGSDNEQFF.

The chain is built from TRBV19 and TRBJ1-5, with 7 positions matching TRBD1. The germline V gene encodes CDR1 LNHDA and CDR2 SQIVND (reference sequence). Trimming at V came to 3 bases and at J to 6 bases, leaving 5 bases not matched to a gene. This CDR3 spans 14 amino acids. In DNA, the CDR3 is TGTGCCAGTAGTATTTCCCAGGGGGGTCAGCCCCAGCATTTT. Translating it yields CASSISQGGQPQHF.

This clone turned up a few times. V and J are TRBV4-3 and TRBJ2-1; possible D gene TRBD2, 6 bases. The CDR3 runs to 16 residues. CDR1 and CDR2 from the germline V gene are LGHNA and YSLEER. V shed 1 base and J shed 7 bases, with 17 bases lying between them. Here the CDR3 DNA reads TGCGCCAGCAGCCAAGCGGCTACTCGGCGGGGAAATGAGCAGTTCTTC. Translated, it gives CASSQAATRRGNEQFF.

The rearrangement joins TRBV9 to TRBJ1-2; D uncertain. The CDR3 is 14 residues long. V lost 1 base to trimming and J lost 10 bases, with 17 bases between them. The germline gives CDR1 SGDLS, CDR2 YYNGEE. The CDR3 loop is CASSVSRTADFYTF. The CDR3 bases are TGTGCCAGCAGCGTATCCAGGACGGCCGATTTCTACACCTTC.

The chain has TRBV19 and TRBJ1-2, with 7 bases that match TRBD1. Per germline, CDR1 LNHDA and CDR2 SQIVND (reference sequence). With V trimmed by 5 bases and J by 4 bases, 13 bases remained unmatched. The CDR3 is 16 residues long. CDR3 in DNA: TGTGCCAGTAGTCTCACCTGGACAGGCAATCTCTATGGCTACACCTTC. Translating it yields CASSLTWTGNLYGYTF.

CDR3 nucleotides: TGCAGCGTTGGACAGGGGAGCGCGAGCACTGAAGCTTTCTTT. Translated, it gives CSVGQGSASTEAFF. V usage is TRBV29-1 and J usage is TRBJ1-1; 8 bases align to TRBD1. CDR3 length: 14 amino acids. The J segment lost 4 bases and the V segment lost 4 bases, leaving 8 bases of the junction unmatched. Germline V gives CDR1 SQVTM, CDR2 ANQGSEA.

This sequence joins TRBV6-6 and TRBJ1-6; D gene ambiguous. This CDR3 has 13 residues. The V gene lost 8 bases and the J gene lost 7 bases, with 12 bases spanning the gap. The germline gives CDR1 MNHNY, CDR2 SVGAGI (reference sequence). CDR3: CASLGKQNSPLHF. CDR3 bases: TGTGCCAGCCTTGGAAAACAGAATTCACCCCTCCACTTT.

In the case of this clone: No DNA is shown, since the ends of the CDR3 on it are uncertain; the CDR3 is the one TCRdb lists. The chain recombines TRBV6-2 or TRBV6-3 with TRBJ2-2. The length of the CDR3 is 13 amino acids, counting both ends. Germline CDR1 and CDR2: MNHEY and SVGEGT. This CDR3 reads CASSSSHTGELFF.

V gene TRBV7-2 combines with J gene TRBJ1-5; possible D gene TRBD1, 5 bases. CDR1 is SGHTA and CDR2 is FQGNSA in the germline V gene. Trimming removed 5 bases at V and 3 bases at J, with 8 bases between. This CDR3 contains 13 residues. In nucleotides, the CDR3 is TGTGCCAGCAGCGGGGGGTTCAATCAGCCCCAGCATTTT. Amino acids: CASSGGFNQPQHF.

The chain joins TRBV6-5 to TRBJ1-2, with D possibly matching TRBD1 (5 bases). Germline loops: CDR1 MNHEY, CDR2 SVGAGI. Trimming pared 4 bases from V and 2 bases from J, leaving 14 bases between. This CDR3 is built from 15 residues. CDR3 sequence (DNA): TGTGCCAGCAGTTCCCCCGGGGGTGGAAACTATGGCTACACCTTC. This encodes CASSSPGGGNYGYTF.

The chain uses TRBV19 and TRBJ1-2; TRBD1 is a possible D gene (6 bases). The CDR3 spans 12 residues. Trimming took 8 bases from V and 3 from J, leaving 10 bases between them. The germline V gene encodes CDR1 LNHDA and CDR2 SQIVND (reference sequence). CDR3 nucleotide sequence: TGTGCCAGTGGACAGTCGTACTATGGCTACACCTTC. Translation: CASGQSYYGYTF.